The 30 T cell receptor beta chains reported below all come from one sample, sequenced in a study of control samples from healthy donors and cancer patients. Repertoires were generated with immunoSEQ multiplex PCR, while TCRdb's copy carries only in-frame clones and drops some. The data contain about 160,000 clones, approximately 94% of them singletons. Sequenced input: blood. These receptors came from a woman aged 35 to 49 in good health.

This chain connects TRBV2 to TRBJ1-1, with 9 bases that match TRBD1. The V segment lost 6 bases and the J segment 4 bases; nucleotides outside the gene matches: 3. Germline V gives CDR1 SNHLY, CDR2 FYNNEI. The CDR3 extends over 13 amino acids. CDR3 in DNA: TGTGCCAGCAGACAACAGGGGGCCACTGAAGCTTTCTTT. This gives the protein CASRQQGATEAFF.

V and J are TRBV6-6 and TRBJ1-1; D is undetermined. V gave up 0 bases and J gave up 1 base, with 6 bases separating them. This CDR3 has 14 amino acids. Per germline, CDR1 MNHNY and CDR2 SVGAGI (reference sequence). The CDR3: CASSYSVGNTEAFF. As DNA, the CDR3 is TGTGCCAGCAGTTACTCGGTTGGGAACACTGAAGCTTTCTTT.

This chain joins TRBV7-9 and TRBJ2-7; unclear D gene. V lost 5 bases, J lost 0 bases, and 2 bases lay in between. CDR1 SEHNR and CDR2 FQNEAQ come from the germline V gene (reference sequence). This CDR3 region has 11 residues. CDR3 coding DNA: TGTGCCAGCAGCGCCTCCTACGAGCAGTACTTC. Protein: CASSASYEQYF.

The CDR3 nucleotides read TGTGCCAGCAGCCAAGACAGAGTTAATGAAAAACTGTTTTTT. Translated: CASSQDRVNEKLFF. The chain joins TRBV3-1 (or the pseudogene TRBV3-2) to TRBJ1-4; D is unclear. There are 14 residues in the CDR3. Germline V gene data show CDR1 as LGHDT and CDR2 as YNNKEL (reference sequence). Trimming cost V 0 bases and J 4 bases, with 6 bases left between them.

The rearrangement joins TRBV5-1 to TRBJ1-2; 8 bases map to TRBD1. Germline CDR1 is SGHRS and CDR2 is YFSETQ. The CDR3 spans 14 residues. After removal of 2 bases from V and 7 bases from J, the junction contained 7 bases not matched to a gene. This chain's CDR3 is CASSLDRGLRGYTF. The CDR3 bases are TGCGCCAGCAGCTTAGACAGGGGATTACGTGGCTACACCTTC.

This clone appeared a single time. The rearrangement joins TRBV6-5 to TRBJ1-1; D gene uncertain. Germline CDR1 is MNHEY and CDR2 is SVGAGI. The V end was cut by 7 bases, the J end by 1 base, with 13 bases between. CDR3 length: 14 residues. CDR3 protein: CASTPSPGNTEAFF. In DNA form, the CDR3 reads TGTGCCAGCACCCCTTCCCCAGGGAACACTGAAGCTTTCTTT.

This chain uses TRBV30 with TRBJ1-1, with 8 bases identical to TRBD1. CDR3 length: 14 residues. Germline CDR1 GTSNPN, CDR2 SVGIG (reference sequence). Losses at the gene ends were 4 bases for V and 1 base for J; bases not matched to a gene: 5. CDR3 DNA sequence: TGTGCCTGGAACCTGGACAGGGCGAACACTGAAGCTTTCTTT. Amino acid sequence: CAWNLDRANTEAFF.

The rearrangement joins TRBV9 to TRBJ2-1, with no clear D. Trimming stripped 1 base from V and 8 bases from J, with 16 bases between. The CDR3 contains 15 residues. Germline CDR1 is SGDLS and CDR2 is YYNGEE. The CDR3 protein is CASSVSPSLLHEQFF. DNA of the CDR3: TGTGCCAGCAGCGTAAGCCCTAGTCTTTTGCATGAGCAGTTCTTC.

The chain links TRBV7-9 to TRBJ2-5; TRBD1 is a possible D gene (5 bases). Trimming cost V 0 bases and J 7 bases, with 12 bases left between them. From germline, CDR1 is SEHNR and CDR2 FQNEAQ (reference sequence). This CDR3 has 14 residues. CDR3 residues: CASSLAQGQGTQYF. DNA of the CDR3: TGTGCCAGCAGCTTAGCCCAGGGCCAGGGGACCCAGTACTTC.

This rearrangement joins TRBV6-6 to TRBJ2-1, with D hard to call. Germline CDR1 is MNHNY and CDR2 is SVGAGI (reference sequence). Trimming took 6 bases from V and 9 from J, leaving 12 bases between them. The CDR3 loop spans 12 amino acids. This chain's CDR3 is CASRMSGGEQFF. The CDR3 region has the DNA TGTGCCAGCAGAATGTCGGGTGGTGAGCAGTTCTTC.

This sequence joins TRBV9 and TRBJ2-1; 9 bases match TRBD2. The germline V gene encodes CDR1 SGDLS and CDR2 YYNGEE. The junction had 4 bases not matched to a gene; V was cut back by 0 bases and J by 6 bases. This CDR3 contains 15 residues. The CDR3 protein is CASSVVGTSSNEQFF. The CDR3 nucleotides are TGTGCCAGCAGCGTAGTGGGGACTAGCTCCAATGAGCAGTTCTTC. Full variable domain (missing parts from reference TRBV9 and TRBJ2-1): DSGVTQTPKHLITATGQRVTLRCSPRSGDLSVYWYQQSLDQGLQFLIQYYNGEERAKGNILERFSAQQFPDLHSELNLSSLELGDSALYFCASSVVGTSSNEQFFGPGTRLTVL.

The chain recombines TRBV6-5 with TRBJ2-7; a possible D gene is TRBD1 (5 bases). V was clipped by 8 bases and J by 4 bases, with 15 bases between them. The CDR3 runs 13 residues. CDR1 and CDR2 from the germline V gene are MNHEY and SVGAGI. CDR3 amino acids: CASGQGDRYEQYF. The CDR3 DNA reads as TGTGCCAGCGGACAAGGAGATCGGTACGAGCAGTACTTC.

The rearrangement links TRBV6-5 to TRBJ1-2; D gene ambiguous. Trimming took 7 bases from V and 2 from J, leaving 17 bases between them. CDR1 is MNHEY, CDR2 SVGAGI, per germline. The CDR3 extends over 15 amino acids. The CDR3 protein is CASTPSRAINYGYTF. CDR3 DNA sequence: TGTGCCAGCACCCCAAGTCGGGCTATCAACTATGGCTACACCTTC.

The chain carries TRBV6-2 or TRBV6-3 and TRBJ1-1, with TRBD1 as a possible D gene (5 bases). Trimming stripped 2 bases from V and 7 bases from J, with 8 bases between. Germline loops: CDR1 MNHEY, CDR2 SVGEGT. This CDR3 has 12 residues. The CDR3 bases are TGTGCCAGCAGTTACGGGGGACTTGAAGCTTTCTTT. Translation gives CASSYGGLEAFF.

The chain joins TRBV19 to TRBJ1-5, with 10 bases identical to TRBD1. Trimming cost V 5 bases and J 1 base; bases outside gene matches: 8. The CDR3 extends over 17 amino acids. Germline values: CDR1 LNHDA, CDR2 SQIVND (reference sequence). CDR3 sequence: CASSPETGQGSNQPQHF. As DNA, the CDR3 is TGTGCCAGTAGTCCCGAAACGGGACAGGGGAGCAATCAGCCCCAGCATTTT.

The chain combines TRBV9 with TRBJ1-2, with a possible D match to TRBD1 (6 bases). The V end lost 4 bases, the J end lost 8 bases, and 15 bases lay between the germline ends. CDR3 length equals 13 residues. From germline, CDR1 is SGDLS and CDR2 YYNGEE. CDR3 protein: CASSRYRDGGYTF. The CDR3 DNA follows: TGTGCCAGCAGCCGGTACAGGGACGGGGGCTACACCTTC.

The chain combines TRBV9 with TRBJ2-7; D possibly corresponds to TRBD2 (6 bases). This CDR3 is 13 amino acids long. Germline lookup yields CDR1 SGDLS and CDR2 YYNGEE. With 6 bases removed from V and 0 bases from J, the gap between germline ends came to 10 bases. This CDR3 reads CASNGGDSYEQYF. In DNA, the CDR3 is TGTGCCAGCAACGGCGGGGACTCCTACGAGCAGTACTTC.

CDR3 residues: CASRPPGGGEGGYTF. DNA for the CDR3: TGTGCCAGCAGACCCCCCGGCGGGGGGGAAGGCGGCTACACCTTC. V and J are TRBV6-5 and TRBJ1-2, with TRBD1 as a possible D gene (5 bases). V lost 6 bases to trimming and J lost 8 bases, with 22 bases between them. Germline CDR1 reads MNHEY; CDR2 reads SVGAGI. The CDR3 contains 15 residues.

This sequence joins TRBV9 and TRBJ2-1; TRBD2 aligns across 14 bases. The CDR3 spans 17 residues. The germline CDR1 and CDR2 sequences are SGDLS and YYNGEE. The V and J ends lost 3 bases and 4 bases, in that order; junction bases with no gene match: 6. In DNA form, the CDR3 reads TGTGCCAGCAGCGGAAGGACTAGCGGGAGGTCGTACAATGAGCAGTTCTTC. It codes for CASSGRTSGRSYNEQFF.

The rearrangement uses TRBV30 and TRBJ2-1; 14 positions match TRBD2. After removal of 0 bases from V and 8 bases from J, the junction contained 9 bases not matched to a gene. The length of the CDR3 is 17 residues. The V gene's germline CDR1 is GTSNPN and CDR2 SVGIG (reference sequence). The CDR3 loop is CAWSVSYGTSGSYEQFF. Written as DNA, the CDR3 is TGTGCCTGGAGTGTAAGTTATGGGACTAGCGGGAGTTATGAGCAGTTCTTC.

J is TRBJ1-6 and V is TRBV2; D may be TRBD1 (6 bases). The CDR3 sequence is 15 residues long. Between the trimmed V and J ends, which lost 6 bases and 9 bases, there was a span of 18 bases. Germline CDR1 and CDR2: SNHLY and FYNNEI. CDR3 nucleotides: TGTGCCAGCAGGGGGCGGAAGGGGGGCGGTTCACCCCTCCACTTT. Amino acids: CASRGRKGGGSPLHF.

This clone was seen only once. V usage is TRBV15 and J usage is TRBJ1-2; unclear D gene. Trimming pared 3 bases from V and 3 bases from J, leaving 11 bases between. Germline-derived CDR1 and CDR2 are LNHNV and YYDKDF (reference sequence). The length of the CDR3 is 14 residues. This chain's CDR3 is CATSRRAEDYGYTF. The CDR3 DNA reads TGTGCCACCAGCAGGAGGGCGGAAGACTATGGCTACACCTTC.

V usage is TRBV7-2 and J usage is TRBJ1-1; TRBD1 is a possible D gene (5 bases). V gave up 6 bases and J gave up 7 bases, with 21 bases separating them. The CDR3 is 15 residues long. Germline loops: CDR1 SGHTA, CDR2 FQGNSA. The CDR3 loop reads CASRTSRQRDLEAFF. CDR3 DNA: TGTGCCAGCAGGACGTCAAGACAGAGAGACCTTGAAGCTTTCTTT. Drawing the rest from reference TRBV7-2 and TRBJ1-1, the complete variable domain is GAGVSQSPSNKVTEKGKDVELRCDPISGHTALYWYRQSLGQGLEFLIYFQGNSAPDKSGLPSDRFSAERTGGSVSTLTIQRTQQEDSAVYLCASRTSRQRDLEAFFGQGTRLTVV.

This CDR3 is CASSPSGKGTHEQFF. The CDR3 region has the DNA TGTGCCAGCAGTCCATCCGGGAAGGGCACACATGAGCAGTTCTTC. The chain couples TRBV6-2 or TRBV6-3 to TRBJ2-1; D may be TRBD2 (5 bases). With 5 bases removed from V and 8 bases from J, the gap between germline ends came to 19 bases. The CDR3 sequence is 15 residues long. Germline V CDR1 and CDR2: MNHEY, SVGEGT.

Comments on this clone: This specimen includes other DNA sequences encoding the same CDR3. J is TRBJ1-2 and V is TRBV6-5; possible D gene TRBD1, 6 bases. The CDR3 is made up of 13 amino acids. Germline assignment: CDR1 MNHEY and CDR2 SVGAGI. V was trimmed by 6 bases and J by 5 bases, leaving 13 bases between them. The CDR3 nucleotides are TGTGCCAGCAGCTTGGACAGTGGATATGGCTACACCTTC. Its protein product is CASSLDSGYGYTF.

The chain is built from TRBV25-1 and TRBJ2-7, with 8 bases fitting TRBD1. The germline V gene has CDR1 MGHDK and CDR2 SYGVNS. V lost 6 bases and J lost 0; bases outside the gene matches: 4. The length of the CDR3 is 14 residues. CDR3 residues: CASRGQGSSYEQYF. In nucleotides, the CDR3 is TGTGCCAGCAGAGGACAGGGTAGCTCCTACGAGCAGTACTTC.

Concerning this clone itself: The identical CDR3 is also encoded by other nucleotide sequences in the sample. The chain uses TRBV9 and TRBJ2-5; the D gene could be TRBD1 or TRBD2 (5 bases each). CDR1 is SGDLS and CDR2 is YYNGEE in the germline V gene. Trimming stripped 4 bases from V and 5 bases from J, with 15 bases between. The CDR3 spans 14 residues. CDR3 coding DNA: TGTGCCAGCAGCCGATTGGGTCGGGGCGAGACCCAGTACTTC. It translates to CASSRLGRGETQYF. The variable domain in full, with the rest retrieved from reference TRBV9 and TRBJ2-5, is DSGVTQTPKHLITATGQRVTLRCSPRSGDLSVYWYQQSLDQGLQFLIQYYNGEERAKGNILERFSAQQFPDLHSELNLSSLELGDSALYFCASSRLGRGETQYFGPGTRLLVL.

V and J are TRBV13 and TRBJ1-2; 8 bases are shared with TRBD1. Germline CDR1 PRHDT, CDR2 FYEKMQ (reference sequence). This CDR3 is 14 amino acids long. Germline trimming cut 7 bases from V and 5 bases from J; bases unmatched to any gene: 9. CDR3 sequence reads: CASNLGQGGYGYTF. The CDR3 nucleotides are TGTGCCAGCAACCTCGGACAGGGCGGTTATGGCTACACCTTC.

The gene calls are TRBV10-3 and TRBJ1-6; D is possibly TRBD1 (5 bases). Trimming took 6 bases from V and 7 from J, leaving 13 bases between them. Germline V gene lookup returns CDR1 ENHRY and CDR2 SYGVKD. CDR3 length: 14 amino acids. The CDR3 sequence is CAIRATDRNSPLHF. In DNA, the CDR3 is TGTGCCATCAGAGCGACAGACAGAAATTCACCCCTCCACTTT.

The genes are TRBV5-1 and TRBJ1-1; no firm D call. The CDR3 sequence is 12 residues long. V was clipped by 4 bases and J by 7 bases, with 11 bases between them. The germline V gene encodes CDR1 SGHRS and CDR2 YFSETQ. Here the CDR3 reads CASSHGQFEAFF. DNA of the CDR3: TGCGCCAGCAGCCATGGCCAGTTTGAAGCTTTCTTT.